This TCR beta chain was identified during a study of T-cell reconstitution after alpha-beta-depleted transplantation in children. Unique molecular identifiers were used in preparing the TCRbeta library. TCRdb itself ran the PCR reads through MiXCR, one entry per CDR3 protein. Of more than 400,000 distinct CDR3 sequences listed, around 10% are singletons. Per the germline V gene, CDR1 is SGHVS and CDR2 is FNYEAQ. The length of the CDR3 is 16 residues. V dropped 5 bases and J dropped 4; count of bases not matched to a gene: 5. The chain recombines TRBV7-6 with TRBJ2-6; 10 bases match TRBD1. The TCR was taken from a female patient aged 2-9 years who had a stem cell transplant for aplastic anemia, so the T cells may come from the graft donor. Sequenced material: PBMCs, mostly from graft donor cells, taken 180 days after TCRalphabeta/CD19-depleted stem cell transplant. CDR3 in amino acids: CASSPGQGPGANVLTF. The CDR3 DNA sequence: TGTGCCAGCAGCCCGGGACAGGGGCCCGGGGCCAACGTCCTGACTTTC.